Given below is one T cell receptor beta chain in context. These data originate in a study of OX40 agonist ivuxolimab in advanced cancers. Trimming left V 1 base short and J 2 bases short, with 9 bases between. This CDR3 contains 15 residues. From germline, CDR1 is SGHRS and CDR2 YFSETQ. The method was immunoSEQ multiplex PCR; TCRdb's version includes in-frame clones alone and lacks a portion of them. This table has about 100,000 clones, around 91% appearing once. The chain is built from TRBV5-1 and TRBJ2-2; D possibly corresponds to TRBD1 (5 bases). The clonotype comes from an adult with an advanced solid tumor such as melanoma, head and neck, liver or kidney cancer. The sequencing used CD4+ or CD8+ T cells sorted from blood, collected in a trial of the OX40 agonist ivuxolimab. Here the CDR3 DNA reads TGCGCCAGCAGCTTGCACTGGACAAACACCGGGGAGCTGTTTTTT. Translated: CASSLHWTNTGELFF.